This TCR beta chain was recovered during a study of shared clonotypes between healthy human individuals. The data were produced by immunoSEQ multiplex PCR, yet TCRdb's version contains in-frame clones alone and is incomplete. The table shows some 690,000 clones, with 90% occurring only once. Germline CDR1 reads SEHNR; CDR2 reads FQNEAQ (reference sequence). V shed 5 bases and J shed 1 base, with 8 bases lying between them. CDR3 length: 14 amino acids. The material sequenced was memory CD8+ T cells from PBMCs. Subset of the sample: CD45RO+ cells pooled with CCR7-negative TemRA cells. The chain couples TRBV7-9 to TRBJ2-2; the D gene is possibly TRBD1 (5 bases). This clonotype was obtained from a man aged 18 to 30 in good health. Some clones in this sample may be carry-over from other donors' samples. The CDR3 sequence is CASSHDRNTGELFF. CDR3 DNA sequence: TGTGCCAGCAGCCACGACAGGAACACCGGGGAGCTGTTTTTT.